This TCR beta chain stems from a study of cytomegalovirus exposure and HLA in healthy donors. Findings of the study overall: For most subjects, TCR beta sequences were reported to predict HLA-A and HLA-B alleles with accuracy. The classifier reportedly diagnosed cytomegalovirus status with high specificity and sensitivity.

The primer mix had 60 Vbeta and 13 Jbeta primers. As handled by the study authors: In a later analysis, of around 85 million unique beta chains, about 11 million appeared in at least two donors. Generated by immunoSEQ multiplex PCR, the TCRdb table keeps only in-frame clones and is missing some. V and J calls and clone size follow that table, whereas D and trimming were derived from the DNA. The sample yields about 130,000 clones, approximately 80% seen once. A remark on this clone: Its antigen is not identified.

Trimming at V came to 5 bases and at J to 3 bases, leaving 1 base not matched to a gene. Per germline, CDR1 LGHNT and CDR2 FRNRAP. The CDR3 sequence is 16 residues long. The chain is built from TRBV12-5 and TRBJ2-1; 16 bases line up with TRBD2. The source material was PBMCs. The source of this sequence is a girl aged 2-10 years in good health and CMV-seronegative. The CDR3 bases are TGTGCTAGTGGTGGGACTAGCGGGAGGGACTACAATGAGCAGTTCTTC. It is translated as CASGGTSGRDYNEQFF.